The next 26 T cell receptor beta chains were all read from a single sample in a study of blood T cell repertoires in COVID-19. Clones were read by immunoSEQ multiplex PCR, and TCRdb kept only the in-frame ones, dropping some. The table has about 76,000 clones, around nine tenths seen once; the top ten hold approximately 1.5%. The sample taken for sequencing was peripheral blood. These TCRs come from a man between 45 and 60 years old with acute or convalescent COVID-19.

The J gene is TRBJ2-1, the V gene TRBV4-3; 7 nucleotides line up with TRBD2. Germline CDR1 and CDR2: LGHNA and YSLEER. The V gene end was trimmed by 0 bases and the J gene end by 3 bases; junction bases not matched to a gene: 8. The CDR3 length is 17 residues. CDR3 nucleotides: TGCGCCAGCAGCCAAGATCCTAGCGGAGCCTACTACAATGAGCAGTTCTTC. Translation: CASSQDPSGAYYNEQFF.

The chain couples TRBV18 to TRBJ2-5; D possibly corresponds to TRBD2 (6 bases). The CDR3 is made up of 16 amino acids. Germline V gene lookup returns CDR1 KGHSH and CDR2 LQKENI. V was shortened by 0 bases and J by 4 bases, with 15 bases between the two germline ends. The CDR3 DNA reads TGTGCCAGCTCACCACCGAATGGGAAGGAGGGAGAGACCCAGTACTTC. It yields the protein CASSPPNGKEGETQYF.

This rearrangement joins TRBV4-1 to TRBJ1-2, with 8 bases identical to TRBD1. The CDR3 runs to 17 residues. From germline, CDR1 is MGHRA and CDR2 YSYEKL. V gave up 0 bases and J gave up 4 bases; unmatched junction bases: 10. The CDR3: CASSQDGIRGLSYGYTF. The CDR3 DNA is TGCGCCAGCAGCCAAGATGGGATCAGGGGGCTCAGCTATGGCTACACCTTC.

This chain links TRBV5-6 with TRBJ2-1; TRBD1 matches at 7 bases. There are 17 residues in the CDR3. Looked up from germline, CDR1 is SGHDT and CDR2 is YYEEEE. The V and J ends lost 2 bases and 4 bases, in that order; junction bases with no gene match: 12. CDR3 residues: CASSLRDRGFGYNEQFF. CDR3 sequence (DNA): TGTGCCAGCAGCTTACGGGACAGAGGGTTTGGATACAATGAGCAGTTCTTC.

V gene TRBV5-6 combines with J gene TRBJ1-1; TRBD1 aligns across 8 bases. V lost 0 bases and J lost 8; bases outside the gene matches: 9. Germline-derived CDR1 and CDR2 are SGHDT and YYEEEE. This CDR3 has 15 amino acids. The DNA of the CDR3 is TGTGCCAGCAGCTTGGCCTATGGACAGGGACGCGAAGCTTTCTTT. Its protein product is CASSLAYGQGREAFF.

This chain joins TRBV3-1 (or the pseudogene TRBV3-2) and TRBJ2-1, with 14 positions matching TRBD2. Germline-derived CDR1 and CDR2 are LGHDT and YNNKEL (reference sequence). CDR3 length: 15 residues. After removal of 4 bases from V and 10 bases from J, the junction contained 6 bases not matched to a gene. The CDR3 is CASSRGTSGSREQFF. CDR3 nucleotides: TGTGCCAGCAGCCGAGGGACTAGCGGGAGTCGAGAGCAGTTCTTC.

The V gene is TRBV4-1, the J gene TRBJ2-2, with TRBD1 matching over 10 bases. The V gene's germline CDR1 is MGHRA and CDR2 YSYEKL. The CDR3 consists of 17 residues. J gave up 2 bases and V 2 bases, and 5 bases lay outside the gene matches. The CDR3 DNA reads as TGCGCCAGCAGCCAACAAATGACAGGGGGCAACACCGGGGAGCTGTTTTTT. The encoded protein is CASSQQMTGGNTGELFF.

This sequence joins TRBV5-1 and TRBJ2-2; D is ambiguous. The CDR3 is 14 residues long. The V and J ends lost 1 base and 2 bases respectively, with 6 bases between them. Germline-derived CDR1 and CDR2 are SGHRS and YFSETQ. The CDR3 loop reads CASSLSVNTGELFF. DNA for the CDR3: TGCGCCAGCAGCTTGTCGGTCAACACCGGGGAGCTGTTTTTT.

The J gene is TRBJ2-7, the V gene TRBV5-1, with TRBD1 matching over 8 bases. There are 16 residues in the CDR3. Germline assignment: CDR1 SGHRS and CDR2 YFSETQ. V was clipped by 0 bases and J by 3 bases; unmatched bases: 8. The CDR3 spells CASSLVVGTGNYEQYF. CDR3 in DNA: TGCGCCAGCAGCTTGGTGGTAGGGACAGGCAACTACGAGCAGTACTTC.

V usage is TRBV12-3 or TRBV12-4 and J usage is TRBJ2-7; weak D call: TRBD2 (5 bases). V lost 4 bases, J lost 2 bases, and 9 bases lay in between. The CDR3 sequence is 13 residues long. The DNA for the CDR3 is TGTGCCAGCAGTTCCACTAGTGCCTACGAGCAGTACTTC. Its translation: CASSSTSAYEQYF.

The rearrangement uses TRBV24-1 and TRBJ2-5, with 12 bases that match TRBD1. V trimming: 3 bases; J trimming: 2 bases; junction bases outside the gene matches: 6. The CDR3 totals 17 residues. Looked up from germline, CDR1 is KGHDR and CDR2 is SFDVKD. In DNA, the CDR3 is TGTGCCACCAGTGATCATGGGGACAGGGGGCCTCAAGAGACCCAGTACTTC. Translation gives CATSDHGDRGPQETQYF.

The V gene is TRBV5-6, the J gene TRBJ1-5; D is possibly TRBD1 (5 bases). The CDR3 is made up of 16 amino acids. Trimming took off 0 bases at V and 5 bases at J, with 15 bases between the two ends. Germline assignment: CDR1 SGHDT and CDR2 YYEEEE. As DNA, the CDR3 is TGTGCCAGCAGCTTGGCAGGGTTTCTGGCTGATCAGCCCCAGCATTTT. It is translated as CASSLAGFLADQPQHF.

J is TRBJ1-5 and V is TRBV5-8; D ambiguous. CDR1 and CDR2 from the germline V gene are SGHTS and YDEGEE. The CDR3 sequence is 12 residues long. Trimming took 2 bases from V and 6 from J, leaving 6 bases between them. Here the CDR3 DNA reads TGTGCCAGCAGCTTTATGTTTCAGCCCCAGCATTTT. It yields the protein CASSFMFQPQHF.

The genes are TRBV7-2 and TRBJ1-3; no clear D. Trimming left V 3 bases short and J 9 bases short, with 15 bases between. This CDR3 has 14 amino acids. Germline V lookup: CDR1 SGHTA, CDR2 FQGNSA. The CDR3: CASSLVPSGGTIYF. The CDR3 DNA reads TGTGCCAGCAGCTTGGTCCCCTCCGGAGGCACCATATATTTT.

This clone showed up just once. J is TRBJ2-2 and V is TRBV27; 8 nucleotides match TRBD2. CDR1 and CDR2 from the germline V gene are MNHEY and SMNVEV (reference sequence). V shed 3 bases, J shed 4 bases, and the junction held 7 bases outside the gene matches. The CDR3 has 16 amino acids. CDR3 residues: CASSFTGGAGTGELFF. The CDR3 bases are TGTGCCAGCAGTTTCACCGGGGGGGCCGGCACCGGGGAGCTGTTTTTT.

The chain combines TRBV19 with TRBJ1-3; D is unclear. Germline lookup yields CDR1 LNHDA and CDR2 SQIVND (reference sequence). The length of the CDR3 is 15 residues. V was pared by 7 bases and J by 0 bases, with 13 bases between. CDR3 protein: CASTRSMSSGNTIYF. In DNA, the CDR3 is TGTGCCAGTACCAGGTCAATGAGCTCTGGAAACACCATATATTTT.

The chain has TRBV3-1 (or the pseudogene TRBV3-2) and TRBJ1-4, with D unclear. Germline V gene lookup returns CDR1 LGHDT and CDR2 YNNKEL (reference sequence). The CDR3 has 17 residues. Trimming left V 1 base short and J 8 bases short, with 20 bases between. The CDR3 protein is CASSQGSLGRWWEKLFF. CDR3 DNA: TGTGCCAGCAGCCAAGGTAGTCTTGGGAGGTGGTGGGAAAAACTGTTTTTT.

This rearrangement joins TRBV6-2 or TRBV6-3 to TRBJ1-2; perhaps TRBD1 as D (5 bases). The germline gives CDR1 MNHEY, CDR2 SVGEGT. The V end was cut by 5 bases, the J end by 1 base, with 11 bases between. The CDR3 totals 14 residues. The CDR3 DNA follows: TGTGCCAGCAGTCATGAGCAGGGTAACTATGGCTACACCTTC. Protein sequence: CASSHEQGNYGYTF.

This rearrangement joins TRBV7-9 to TRBJ1-5; D call uncertain. V was shortened by 5 bases and J by 6 bases, with 17 bases between the two germline ends. This CDR3 is built from 15 residues. Germline CDR1 is SEHNR and CDR2 is FQNEAQ (reference sequence). The CDR3 coding sequence is TGTGCCAGCAGCCGAGGGTCGGCGGGAGGTCAGCCCCAGCATTTT. Residues: CASSRGSAGGQPQHF. Looking up the rest from reference TRBV7-9 and TRBJ1-5 gives the full variable domain: DTGVSQNPRHKITKRGQNVTFRCDPISEHNRLYWYRQTLGQGPEFLTYFQNEAQLEKSRLLSDRFSAERPKGSFSTLEIQRTEQGDSAMYLCASSRGSAGGQPQHFGDGTRLSIL.

The rearrangement joins TRBV11-2 to TRBJ1-1; D remains ambiguous. The CDR3 has 12 residues. Trimming took off 0 bases at V and 10 bases at J, with 9 bases between the two ends. Germline lookup yields CDR1 SGHAT and CDR2 FQNNGV. The CDR3 sequence: CASSLDGVGAFF. CDR3 DNA sequence: TGTGCCAGCAGCTTAGACGGGGTCGGAGCTTTCTTT.

By sample share, this clone is medium-sized. The chain joins TRBV5-1 to TRBJ1-4; TRBD1 aligns across 9 bases. Germline V gene sequence: CDR1 SGHRS, CDR2 YFSETQ. This CDR3 is 19 amino acids long. V dropped 1 base and J dropped 8; count of bases not matched to a gene: 18. This chain's CDR3 is CASSLTGHFQDRGNEKLFF. CDR3 DNA: TGCGCCAGCAGCTTGACCGGACACTTTCAAGACAGGGGGAACGAAAAACTGTTTTTT.

The J gene is TRBJ2-7, the V gene TRBV2; perhaps TRBD1 as D (6 bases). The CDR3 has 14 amino acids. Germline lookup yields CDR1 SNHLY and CDR2 FYNNEI. V was cut by 5 bases and J by 6 bases, with 17 bases left in between. CDR3 loop: CASSSPDRSREQYF. CDR3 DNA sequence: TGTGCCAGCAGTTCACCCGACAGGTCCCGCGAGCAGTACTTC.

This clone has a single count. V and J are TRBV27 and TRBJ2-7, with 7 bases aligning to TRBD2. Germline loops: CDR1 MNHEY, CDR2 SMNVEV (reference sequence). This CDR3 has 14 residues. The V segment lost 5 bases and the J segment 6 bases; nucleotides outside the gene matches: 10. The CDR3 DNA follows: TGTGCCAGCAGTCGCGGGGGTCCAAAGGGCGAGCAGTACTTC. Its protein product is CASSRGGPKGEQYF.

The chain is built from TRBV18 and TRBJ2-1; 7 positions agree with TRBD1. V lost 3 bases to trimming and J lost 8 bases; unmatched junction nucleotides: 4. CDR3 length: 13 residues. Germline V gives CDR1 KGHSH, CDR2 LQKENI. DNA for the CDR3: TGTGCCAGCTCACCCGGGACAGCCCATGAGCAGTTCTTC. It specifies CASSPGTAHEQFF. The full variable domain, rest sourced from reference TRBV18 and TRBJ2-1, is NAGVMQNPRHLVRRRGQEARLRCSPMKGHSHVYWYRQLPEEGLKFMVYLQKENIIDESGMPKERFSAEFPKEGPSILRIQQVVRGDSAAYFCASSPGTAHEQFFGPGTRLTVL.

The gene calls are TRBV4-3 and TRBJ1-5, with 8 bases aligning to TRBD1. From germline, CDR1 is LGHNA and CDR2 YSLEER. CDR3 length: 15 amino acids. The ends lost 0 bases at V and 3 bases at J; junction bases unmatched: 1. The CDR3 here is CASSQEDRVNQPQHF. The CDR3 coding sequence is TGCGCCAGCAGCCAAGAGGACAGGGTCAATCAGCCCCAGCATTTT.

This clone was seen a few times. The V call is TRBV25-1, the J call TRBJ1-2, with TRBD1 identical over 7 bases. Germline values: CDR1 MGHDK, CDR2 SYGVNS. This CDR3 has 11 residues. Germline trimming cut 8 bases from V and 7 bases from J; bases unmatched to any gene: 4. Here the CDR3 reads CASWAGGGYTF. The CDR3 region has the DNA TGTGCCAGCTGGGCAGGGGGTGGCTACACCTTC.